At least ten counts were recorded for the clone carrying this TCR beta chain. In germline, CDR1 is SGHVS, CDR2 FQNEAQ. This CDR3 spans 16 amino acids. V shed 3 bases and J shed 2 bases, with 17 bases lying between them. In the original workflow: Nucleated cell counts were estimated from reference gene primer amplification. Only in-frame clones appear in the TCRdb table, and some are missing; sequencing was by immunoSEQ multiplex PCR. V, J and clone size are taken as reported in that table, and D and trimming were inferred from the DNA itself. In the table there are 200,000 to 250,000 clones, 82% of which are singletons. This record belongs to a study of blood T cell repertoires in COVID-19. Background on the study: Whether acute or convalescent, the COVID-19 samples came from the United States, Italy and Spain. T cells, B-cell-depleted T cells, or PBMCs provided the cDNA or gDNA that served as material.

Study members were between roughly 18 and 89 years old and lived in some 22 US regions. The V gene is TRBV7-8, the J gene TRBJ2-7; tentatively, D is TRBD1 (6 bases). Sequencing was done on a sample of PBMCs or T cells enriched from blood (not recorded which). This clonotype was sampled from a woman aged 60-75 years who had recovered from COVID-19. This chain's CDR3 is CASSFPQGFGTYEQYF. The CDR3 DNA is TGTGCCAGCAGCTTCCCGCAGGGGTTTGGGACCTACGAGCAGTACTTC.